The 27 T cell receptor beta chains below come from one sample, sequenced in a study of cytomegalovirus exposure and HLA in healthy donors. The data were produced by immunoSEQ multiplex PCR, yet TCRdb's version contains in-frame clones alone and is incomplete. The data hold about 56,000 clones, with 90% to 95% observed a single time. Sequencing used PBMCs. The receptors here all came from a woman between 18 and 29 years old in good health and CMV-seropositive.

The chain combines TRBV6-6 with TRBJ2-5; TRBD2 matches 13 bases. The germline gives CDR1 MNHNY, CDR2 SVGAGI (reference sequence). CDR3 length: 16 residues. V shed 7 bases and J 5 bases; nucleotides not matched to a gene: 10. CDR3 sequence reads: CASTLWTSGGGETQYF. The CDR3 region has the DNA TGTGCCAGCACCCTATGGACTAGCGGGGGAGGTGAGACCCAGTACTTC.

The CDR3 is CASIPDTGELFF. The DNA for the CDR3 is TGTGCCAGCATTCCCGACACCGGGGAGCTGTTTTTT. This rearrangement joins TRBV2 to TRBJ2-2; D is unclear. The CDR3 runs 12 residues. Germline assignment: CDR1 SNHLY and CDR2 FYNNEI. Trimming removed 7 bases from V and 3 bases from J, with 6 bases in between.

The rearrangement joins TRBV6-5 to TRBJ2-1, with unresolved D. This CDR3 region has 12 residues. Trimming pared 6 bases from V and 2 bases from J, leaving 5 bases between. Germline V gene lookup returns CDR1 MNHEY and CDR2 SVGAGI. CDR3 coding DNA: TGTGCCAGCAGCAGAACCTACAATGAGCAGTTCTTC. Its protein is CASSRTYNEQFF.

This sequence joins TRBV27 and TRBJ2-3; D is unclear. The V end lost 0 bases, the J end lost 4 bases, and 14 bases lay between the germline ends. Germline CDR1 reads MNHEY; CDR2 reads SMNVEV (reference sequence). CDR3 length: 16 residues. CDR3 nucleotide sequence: TGTGCCAGCAGTTTATCCCTACCTATACTGTCAGATACGCAGTATTTT. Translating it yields CASSLSLPILSDTQYF.

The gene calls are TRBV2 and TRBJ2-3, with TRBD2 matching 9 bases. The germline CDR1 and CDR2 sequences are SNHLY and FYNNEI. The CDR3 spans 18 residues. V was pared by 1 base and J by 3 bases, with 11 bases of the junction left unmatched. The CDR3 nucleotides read TGTGCCAGCAGTGAAGGGAGGGGAGGACTAGCGATGACAGATACGCAGTATTTT. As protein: CASSEGRGGLAMTDTQYF. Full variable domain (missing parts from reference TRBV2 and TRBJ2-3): EPEVTQTPSHQVTQMGQEVILRCVPISNHLYFYWYRQILGQKVEFLVSFYNNEISEKSEIFDDQFSVERPDGSNFTLKIRSTKLEDSAMYFCASSEGRGGLAMTDTQYFGPGTRLTVL.

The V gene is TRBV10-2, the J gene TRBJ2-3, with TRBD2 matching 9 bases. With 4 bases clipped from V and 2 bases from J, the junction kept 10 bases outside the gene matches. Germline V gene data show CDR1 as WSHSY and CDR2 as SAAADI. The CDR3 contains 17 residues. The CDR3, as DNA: TGCGCCAGCAGTGCTCCCTCGAGCGGGGGGTACACAGATACGCAGTATTTT. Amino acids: CASSAPSSGGYTDTQYF.

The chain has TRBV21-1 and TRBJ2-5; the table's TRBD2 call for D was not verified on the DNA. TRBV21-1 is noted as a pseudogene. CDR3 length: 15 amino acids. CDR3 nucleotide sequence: TGTGCCAGCAGCAAAGTGCCTAGCGGGGGGGAGACCCAGTACTTC. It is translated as CASSKVPSGGETQYF.

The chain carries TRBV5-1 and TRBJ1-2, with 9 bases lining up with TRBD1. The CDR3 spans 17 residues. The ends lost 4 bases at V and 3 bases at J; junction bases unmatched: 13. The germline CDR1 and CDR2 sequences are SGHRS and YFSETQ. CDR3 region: CASSLGQGRSIDYGYTF. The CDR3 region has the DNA TGCGCCAGCAGCCTCGGACAGGGGAGGTCTATTGACTATGGCTACACCTTC.

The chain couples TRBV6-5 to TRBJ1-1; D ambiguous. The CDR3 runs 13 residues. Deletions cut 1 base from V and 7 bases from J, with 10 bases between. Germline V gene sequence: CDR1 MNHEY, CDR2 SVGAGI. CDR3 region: CASSYLNQNEAFF. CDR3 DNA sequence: TGTGCCAGCAGTTACTTGAATCAGAATGAAGCTTTCTTT.

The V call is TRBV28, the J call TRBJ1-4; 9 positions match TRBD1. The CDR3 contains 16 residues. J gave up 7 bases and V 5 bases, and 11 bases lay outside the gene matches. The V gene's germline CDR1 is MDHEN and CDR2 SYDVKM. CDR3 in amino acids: CASSIPGTGRFEKLFF. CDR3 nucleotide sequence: TGTGCCAGCAGTATCCCGGGGACAGGGCGATTTGAAAAACTGTTTTTT.

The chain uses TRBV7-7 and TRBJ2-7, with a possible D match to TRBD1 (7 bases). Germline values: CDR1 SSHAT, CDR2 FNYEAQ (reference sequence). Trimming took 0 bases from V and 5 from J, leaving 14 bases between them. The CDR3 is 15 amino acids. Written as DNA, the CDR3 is TGTGCCAGCAGCTTAGCCGCAGGGGGGAACCACGAGCAGTACTTC. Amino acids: CASSLAAGGNHEQYF. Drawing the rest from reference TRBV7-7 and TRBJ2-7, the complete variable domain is GAGVSQSPRYKVTKRGQDVTLRCDPISSHATLYWYQQALGQGPEFLTYFNYEAQPDKSGLPSDRFSAERPEGSISTLTIQRTEQRDSAMYRCASSLAAGGNHEQYFGPGTRLTVT.

CDR3 DNA: TGTGCCATCCATAAGACAGGGGAAACTGAAGCTTTCTTT. Encoded protein: CAIHKTGETEAFF. The genes are TRBV11-2 and TRBJ1-1; TRBD1 matches at 8 bases. The CDR3 covers 13 residues. The germline V gene has CDR1 SGHAT and CDR2 FQNNGV. The junction had 9 bases not matched to a gene; V was cut back by 10 bases and J by 5 bases.

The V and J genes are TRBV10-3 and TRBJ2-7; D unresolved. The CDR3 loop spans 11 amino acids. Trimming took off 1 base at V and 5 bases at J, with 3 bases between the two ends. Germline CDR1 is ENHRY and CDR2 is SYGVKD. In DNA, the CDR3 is TGTGCCATCAGTGAGTTCGACGAGCAGTACTTC. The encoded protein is CAISEFDEQYF.

DNA for the CDR3: TGCGCCAGCAGCTCCCGGGACACTACTAATTCACCCCTCCACTTT. The encoded protein is CASSSRDTTNSPLHF. The rearrangement uses TRBV5-1 and TRBJ1-6; possible D gene TRBD1, 6 bases. The CDR3 has 15 residues. Trimming removed 3 bases at V and 6 bases at J, with 13 bases between. Germline CDR1 SGHRS, CDR2 YFSETQ.

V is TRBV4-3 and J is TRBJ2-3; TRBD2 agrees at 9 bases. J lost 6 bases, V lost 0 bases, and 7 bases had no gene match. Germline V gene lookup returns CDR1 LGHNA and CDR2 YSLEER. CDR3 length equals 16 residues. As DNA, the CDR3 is TGCGCCAGCAGCCAAGACGAGCGGGGGGTATTTGATACGCAGTATTTT. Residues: CASSQDERGVFDTQYF.

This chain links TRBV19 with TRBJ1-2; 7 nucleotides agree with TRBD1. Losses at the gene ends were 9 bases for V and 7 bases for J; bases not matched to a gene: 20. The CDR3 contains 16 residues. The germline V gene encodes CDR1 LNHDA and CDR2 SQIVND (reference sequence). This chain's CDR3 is CASLPRDRWSRGGYTF. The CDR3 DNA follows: TGTGCCAGCCTACCCCGGGACAGATGGTCAAGGGGTGGCTACACCTTC.

The CDR3 spells CAGGEGNNEQFF. CDR3 nucleotides: TGCGCCGGTGGGGAGGGGAACAATGAGCAGTTCTTC. The rearrangement joins TRBV10-1 to TRBJ2-1; 7 nucleotides agree with TRBD2. V shed 11 bases and J 5 bases; nucleotides not matched to a gene: 6. The V gene's germline CDR1 is WNHNN and CDR2 SYGVQD (reference sequence). The CDR3 is made up of 12 amino acids.

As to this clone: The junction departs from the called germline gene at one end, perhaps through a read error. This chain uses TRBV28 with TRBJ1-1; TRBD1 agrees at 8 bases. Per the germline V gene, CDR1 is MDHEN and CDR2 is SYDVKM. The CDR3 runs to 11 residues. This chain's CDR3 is CASSHGQGKVF. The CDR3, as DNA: TGTGCCAGCAGTCACGGACAGGGAAAAGTCTTT.

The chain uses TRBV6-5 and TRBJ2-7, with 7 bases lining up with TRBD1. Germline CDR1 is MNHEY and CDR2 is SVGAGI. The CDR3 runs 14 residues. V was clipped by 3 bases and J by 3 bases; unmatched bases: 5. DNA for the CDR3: TGTGCCAGCAGTTATCCGGGACAGATCTACGAGCAGTACTTC. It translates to CASSYPGQIYEQYF.

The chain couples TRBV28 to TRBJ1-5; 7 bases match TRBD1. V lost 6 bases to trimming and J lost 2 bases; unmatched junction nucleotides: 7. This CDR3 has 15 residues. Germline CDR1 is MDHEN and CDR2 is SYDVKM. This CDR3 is CASRAGTVGNQPQHF. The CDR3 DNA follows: TGTGCCAGCAGGGCTGGGACAGTGGGCAATCAGCCCCAGCATTTT. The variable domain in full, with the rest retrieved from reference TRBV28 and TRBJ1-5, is DVKVTQSSRYLVKRTGEKVFLECVQDMDHENMFWYRQDPGLGLRLIYFSYDVKMKEKGDIPEGYSVSREKKERFSLILESASTNQTSMYLCASRAGTVGNQPQHFGDGTRLSIL.

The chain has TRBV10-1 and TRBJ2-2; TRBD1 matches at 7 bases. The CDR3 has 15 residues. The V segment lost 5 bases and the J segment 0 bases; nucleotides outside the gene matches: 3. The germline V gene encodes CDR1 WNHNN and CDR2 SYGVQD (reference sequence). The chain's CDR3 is CASSRDSANTGELFF. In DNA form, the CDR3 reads TGCGCCAGCAGTCGGGACAGCGCGAACACCGGGGAGCTGTTTTTT.

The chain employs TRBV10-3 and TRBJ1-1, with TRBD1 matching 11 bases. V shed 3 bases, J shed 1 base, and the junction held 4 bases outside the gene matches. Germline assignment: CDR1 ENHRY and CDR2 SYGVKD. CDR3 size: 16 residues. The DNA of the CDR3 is TGTGCCATCAGTGACGGGACAGGGGGTAGGAACACTGAAGCTTTCTTT. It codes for CAISDGTGGRNTEAFF.

The CDR3 sequence is CASNKGGTGYNYGYTF. CDR3 nucleotides: TGCGCCAGCAATAAGGGGGGGACAGGGTACAACTATGGCTACACCTTC. The rearrangement joins TRBV4-1 to TRBJ1-2; 9 bases align to TRBD1. The germline CDR1 and CDR2 sequences are MGHRA and YSYEKL. The CDR3 consists of 16 residues. J lost 2 bases, V lost 7 bases, and 11 bases had no gene match.

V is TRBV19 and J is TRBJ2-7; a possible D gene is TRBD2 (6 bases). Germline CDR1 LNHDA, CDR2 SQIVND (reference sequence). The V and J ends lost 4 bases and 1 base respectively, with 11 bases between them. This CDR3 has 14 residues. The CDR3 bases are TGTGCCAGTAGTAAGGCGGGGAGTTCCTACGAGCAGTACTTC. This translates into CASSKAGSSYEQYF.

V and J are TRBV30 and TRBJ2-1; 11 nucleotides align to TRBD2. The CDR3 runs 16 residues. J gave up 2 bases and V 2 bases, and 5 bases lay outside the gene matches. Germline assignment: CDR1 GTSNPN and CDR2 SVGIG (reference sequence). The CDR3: CAWSPPGLAAYNEQFF. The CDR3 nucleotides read TGTGCCTGGAGTCCTCCGGGACTAGCGGCCTACAATGAGCAGTTCTTC.

The CDR3: CASREGPDYGYTF. The CDR3 nucleotides read TGTGCCAGCCGGGAGGGGCCCGACTATGGCTACACCTTC. The chain joins TRBV2 to TRBJ1-2, with D possibly matching TRBD1 (5 bases). Trimming pared 8 bases from V and 3 bases from J, leaving 13 bases between. Germline loops: CDR1 SNHLY, CDR2 FYNNEI. There are 13 residues in the CDR3.

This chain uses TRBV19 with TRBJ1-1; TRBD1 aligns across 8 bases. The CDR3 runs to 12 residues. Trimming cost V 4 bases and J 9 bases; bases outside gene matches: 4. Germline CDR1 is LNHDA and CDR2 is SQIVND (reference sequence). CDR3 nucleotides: TGTGCCAGTAGTACAGGACAGGGAAAAGCTTTCTTT. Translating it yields CASSTGQGKAFF.